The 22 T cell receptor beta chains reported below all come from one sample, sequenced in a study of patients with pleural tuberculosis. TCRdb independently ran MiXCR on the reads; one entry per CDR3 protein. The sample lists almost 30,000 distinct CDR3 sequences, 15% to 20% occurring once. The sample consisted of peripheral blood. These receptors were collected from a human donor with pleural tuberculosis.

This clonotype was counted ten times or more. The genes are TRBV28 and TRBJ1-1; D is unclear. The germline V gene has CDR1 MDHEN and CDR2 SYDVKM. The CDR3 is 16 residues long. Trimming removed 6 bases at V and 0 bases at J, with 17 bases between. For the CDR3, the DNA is TGTGCCAGCAGCTCCCTGACCCCGCAGATGAACACTGAAGCTTTCTTT. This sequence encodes CASSSLTPQMNTEAFF.

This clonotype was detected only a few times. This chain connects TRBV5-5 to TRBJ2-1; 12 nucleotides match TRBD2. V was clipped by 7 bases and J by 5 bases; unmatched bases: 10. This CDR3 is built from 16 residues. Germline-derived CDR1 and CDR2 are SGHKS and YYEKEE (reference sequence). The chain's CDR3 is CASPSTSGSLDNEQFF. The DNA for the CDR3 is TGTGCCAGCCCCTCGACTAGCGGGAGTTTGGACAATGAGCAGTTCTTC.

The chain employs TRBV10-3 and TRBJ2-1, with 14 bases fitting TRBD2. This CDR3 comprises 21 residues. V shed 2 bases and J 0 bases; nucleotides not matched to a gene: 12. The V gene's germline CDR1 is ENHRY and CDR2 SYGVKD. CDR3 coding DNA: TGTGCCATCAGTGAGACTACCGGGACTAGCGGGAGTTTTAACTCCTACAATGAGCAGTTCTTC. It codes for CAISETTGTSGSFNSYNEQFF.

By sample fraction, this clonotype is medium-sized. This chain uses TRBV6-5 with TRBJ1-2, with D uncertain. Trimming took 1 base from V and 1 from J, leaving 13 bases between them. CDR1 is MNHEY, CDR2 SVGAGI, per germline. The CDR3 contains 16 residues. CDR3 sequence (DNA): TGTGCCAGCAGTTACTTGGTCGTCGGATATAACTATGGCTACACCTTC. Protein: CASSYLVVGYNYGYTF.

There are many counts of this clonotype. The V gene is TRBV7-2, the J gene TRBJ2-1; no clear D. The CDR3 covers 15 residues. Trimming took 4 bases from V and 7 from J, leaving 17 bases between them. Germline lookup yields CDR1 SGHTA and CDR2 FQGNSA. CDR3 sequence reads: CASSSDPAGVNEQFF. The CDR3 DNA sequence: TGTGCCAGCAGCTCGGACCCGGCTGGCGTAAATGAGCAGTTCTTC.

As DNA, the CDR3 is TGTGCCAGCAGTGAAAGGAGGGGAGCTTTCTTT. Translated, it gives CASSERRGAFF. The chain recombines TRBV2 with TRBJ1-1; the D gene is possibly TRBD1 (5 bases). Trimming stripped 2 bases from V and 10 bases from J, with 8 bases between. The CDR3 extends over 11 amino acids. From germline, CDR1 is SNHLY and CDR2 FYNNEI. The complete variable domain, with remaining parts taken from reference TRBV2 and TRBJ1-1, reads EPEVTQTPSHQVTQMGQEVILRCVPISNHLYFYWYRQILGQKVEFLVSFYNNEISEKSEIFDDQFSVERPDGSNFTLKIRSTKLEDSAMYFCASSERRGAFFGQGTRLTVV.

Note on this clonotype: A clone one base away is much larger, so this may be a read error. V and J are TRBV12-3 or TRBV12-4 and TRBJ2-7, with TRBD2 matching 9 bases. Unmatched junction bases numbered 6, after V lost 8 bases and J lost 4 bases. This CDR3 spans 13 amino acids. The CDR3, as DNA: TGTGCCAGCGGCCTAGCGGGGCGGTACGAGCAGTACTTC. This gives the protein CASGLAGRYEQYF.

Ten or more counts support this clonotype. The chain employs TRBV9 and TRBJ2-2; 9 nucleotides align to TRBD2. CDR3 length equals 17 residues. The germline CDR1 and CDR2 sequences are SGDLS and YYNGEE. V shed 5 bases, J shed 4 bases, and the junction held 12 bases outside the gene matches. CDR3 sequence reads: CASSQSGTSRLTGELFF. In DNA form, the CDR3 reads TGTGCCAGCAGTCAATCCGGGACTAGCCGACTCACCGGGGAGCTGTTTTTT.

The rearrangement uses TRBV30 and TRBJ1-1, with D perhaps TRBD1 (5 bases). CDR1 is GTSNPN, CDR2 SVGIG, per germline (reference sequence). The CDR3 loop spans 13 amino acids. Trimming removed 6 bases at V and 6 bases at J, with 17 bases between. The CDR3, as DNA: TGTGCCTGCCGCACGGGGGGTCGGGCTGAAGCTTTCTTT. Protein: CACRTGGRAEAFF.

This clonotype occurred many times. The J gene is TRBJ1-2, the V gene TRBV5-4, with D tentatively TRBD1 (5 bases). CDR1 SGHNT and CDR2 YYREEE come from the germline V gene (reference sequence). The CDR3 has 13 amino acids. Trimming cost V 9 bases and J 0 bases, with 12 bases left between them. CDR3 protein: CATRLGANYGYTF. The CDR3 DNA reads TGTGCCACCAGATTAGGGGCTAACTATGGCTACACCTTC.

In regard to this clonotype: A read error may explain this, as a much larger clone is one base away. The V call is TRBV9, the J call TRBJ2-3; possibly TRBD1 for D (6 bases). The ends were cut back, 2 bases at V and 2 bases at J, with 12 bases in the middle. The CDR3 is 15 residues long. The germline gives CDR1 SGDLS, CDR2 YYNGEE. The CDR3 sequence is CASSVGAGDTDTQYF. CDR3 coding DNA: TGTGCCAGCAGCGTCGGGGCAGGGGACACAGATACGCAGTATTTT.

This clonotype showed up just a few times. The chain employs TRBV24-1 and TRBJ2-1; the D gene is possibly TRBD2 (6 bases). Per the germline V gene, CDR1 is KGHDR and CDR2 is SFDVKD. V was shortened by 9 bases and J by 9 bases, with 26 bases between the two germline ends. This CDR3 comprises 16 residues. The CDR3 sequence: CATEGAGARGTGEQFF. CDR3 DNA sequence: TGTGCCACCGAGGGAGCCGGAGCACGGGGGACGGGTGAGCAGTTCTTC.

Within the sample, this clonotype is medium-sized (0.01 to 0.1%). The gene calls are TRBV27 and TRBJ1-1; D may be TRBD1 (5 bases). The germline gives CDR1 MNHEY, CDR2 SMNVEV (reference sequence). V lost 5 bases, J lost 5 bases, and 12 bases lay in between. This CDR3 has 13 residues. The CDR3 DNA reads TGTGCCAGCAGTGCAGGGACTCCGACTGAAGCTTTCTTT. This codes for CASSAGTPTEAFF.

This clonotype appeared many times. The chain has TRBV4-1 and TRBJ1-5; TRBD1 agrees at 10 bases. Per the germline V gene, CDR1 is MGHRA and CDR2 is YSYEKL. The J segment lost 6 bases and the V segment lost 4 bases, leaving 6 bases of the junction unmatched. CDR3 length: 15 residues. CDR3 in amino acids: CASSPGQGLAQPQHF. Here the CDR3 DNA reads TGCGCCAGCAGCCCGGGACAGGGGTTGGCTCAGCCCCAGCATTTT.

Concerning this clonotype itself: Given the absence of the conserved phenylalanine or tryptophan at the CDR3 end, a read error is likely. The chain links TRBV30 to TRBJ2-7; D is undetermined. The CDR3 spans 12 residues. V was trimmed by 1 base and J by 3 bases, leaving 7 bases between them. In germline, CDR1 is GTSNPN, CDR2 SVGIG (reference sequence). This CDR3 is CAWSGHYYEQYL. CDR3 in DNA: TGTGCCTGGAGTGGACATTACTACGAGCAGTACCTC.

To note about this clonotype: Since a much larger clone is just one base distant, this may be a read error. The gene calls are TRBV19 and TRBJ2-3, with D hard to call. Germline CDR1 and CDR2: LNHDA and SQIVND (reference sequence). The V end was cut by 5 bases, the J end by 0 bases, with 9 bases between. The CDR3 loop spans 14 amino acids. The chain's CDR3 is CASSWRLSTDTQYF. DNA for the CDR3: TGTGCCAGTAGTTGGAGACTTAGCACAGATACGCAGTATTTT. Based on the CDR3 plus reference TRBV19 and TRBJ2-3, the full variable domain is DGGITQSPKYLFRKEGQNVTLSCEQNLNHDAMYWYRQDPGQGLRLIYYSQIVNDFQKGDIAEGYSVSREKKESFPLTVTSAQKNPTAFYLCASSWRLSTDTQYFGPGTRLTVL.

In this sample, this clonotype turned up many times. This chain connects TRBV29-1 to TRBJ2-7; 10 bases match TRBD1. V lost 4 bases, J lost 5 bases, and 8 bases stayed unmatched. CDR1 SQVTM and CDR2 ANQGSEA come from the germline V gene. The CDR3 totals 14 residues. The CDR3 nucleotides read TGCAGCGTTGTCCGGGACAGGGGAAAACACGAGCAGTACTTC. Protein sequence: CSVVRDRGKHEQYF.

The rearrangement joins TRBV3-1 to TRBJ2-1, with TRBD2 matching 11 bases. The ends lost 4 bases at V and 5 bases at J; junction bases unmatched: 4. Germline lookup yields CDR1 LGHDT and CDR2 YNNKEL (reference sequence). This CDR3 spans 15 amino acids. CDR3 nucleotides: TGTGCCAGCAGCCGGGGACTAGCGGATGACAATGAGCAGTTCTTC. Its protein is CASSRGLADDNEQFF.

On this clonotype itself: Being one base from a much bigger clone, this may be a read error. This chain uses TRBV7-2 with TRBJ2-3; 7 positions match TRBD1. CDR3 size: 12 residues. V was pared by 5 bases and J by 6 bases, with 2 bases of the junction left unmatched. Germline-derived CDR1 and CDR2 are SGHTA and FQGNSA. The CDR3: CTSSETGDTQYF. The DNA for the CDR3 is TGTACCAGCAGCGAGACAGGGGATACGCAGTATTTT.

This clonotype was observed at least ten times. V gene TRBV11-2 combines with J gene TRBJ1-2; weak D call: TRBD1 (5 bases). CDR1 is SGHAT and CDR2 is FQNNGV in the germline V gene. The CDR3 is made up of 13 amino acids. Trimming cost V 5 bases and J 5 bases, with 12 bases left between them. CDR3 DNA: TGTGCCAGCAGCCGGGGGAGCACTTATGGCTACACCTTC. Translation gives CASSRGSTYGYTF.

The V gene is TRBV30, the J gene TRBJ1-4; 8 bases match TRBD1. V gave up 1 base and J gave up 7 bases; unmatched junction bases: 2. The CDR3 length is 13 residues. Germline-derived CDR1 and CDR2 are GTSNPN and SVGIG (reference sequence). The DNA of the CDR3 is TGTGCCTGGAGTGGGACAGGGCCTGAAAAACTGTTTTTT. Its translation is CAWSGTGPEKLFF.

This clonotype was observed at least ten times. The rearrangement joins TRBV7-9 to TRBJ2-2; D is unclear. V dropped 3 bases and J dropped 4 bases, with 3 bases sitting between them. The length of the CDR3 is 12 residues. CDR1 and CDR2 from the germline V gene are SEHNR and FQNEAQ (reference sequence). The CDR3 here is CASSFGTGELFF. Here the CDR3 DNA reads TGTGCCAGCAGCTTCGGCACCGGGGAGCTGTTTTTT.